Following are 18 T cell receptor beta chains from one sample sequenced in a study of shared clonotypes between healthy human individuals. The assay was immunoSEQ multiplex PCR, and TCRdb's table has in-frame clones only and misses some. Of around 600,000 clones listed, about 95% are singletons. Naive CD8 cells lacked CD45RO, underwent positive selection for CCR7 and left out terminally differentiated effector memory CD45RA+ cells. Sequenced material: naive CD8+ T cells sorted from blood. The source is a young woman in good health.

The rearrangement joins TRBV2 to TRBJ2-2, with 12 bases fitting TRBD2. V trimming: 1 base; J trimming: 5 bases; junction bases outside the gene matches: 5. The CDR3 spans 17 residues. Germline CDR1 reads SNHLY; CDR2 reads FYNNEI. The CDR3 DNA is TGTGCCAGCAGTGAAGAACTAGCGGGAGGATCTACCGGGGAGCTGTTTTTT. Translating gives CASSEELAGGSTGELFF.

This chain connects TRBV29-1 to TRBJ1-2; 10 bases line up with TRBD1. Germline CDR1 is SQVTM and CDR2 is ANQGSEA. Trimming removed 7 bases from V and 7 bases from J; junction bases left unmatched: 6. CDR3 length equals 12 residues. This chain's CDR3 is CSDTGQGIGYTF. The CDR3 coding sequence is TGCAGCGATACGGGACAGGGGATTGGCTACACCTTC.

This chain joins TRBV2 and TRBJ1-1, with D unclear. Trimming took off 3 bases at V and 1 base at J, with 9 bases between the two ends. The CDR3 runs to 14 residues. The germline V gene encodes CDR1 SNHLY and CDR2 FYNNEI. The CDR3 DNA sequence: TGTGCCAGCAGTGACCCCTTATGGAACACTGAAGCTTTCTTT. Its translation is CASSDPLWNTEAFF.

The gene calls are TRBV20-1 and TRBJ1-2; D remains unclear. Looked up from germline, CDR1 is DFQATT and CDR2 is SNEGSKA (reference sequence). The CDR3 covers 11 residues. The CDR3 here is CRPTLQGGYTF. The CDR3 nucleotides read TGCAGACCAACTTTACAAGGGGGCTACACCTTC.

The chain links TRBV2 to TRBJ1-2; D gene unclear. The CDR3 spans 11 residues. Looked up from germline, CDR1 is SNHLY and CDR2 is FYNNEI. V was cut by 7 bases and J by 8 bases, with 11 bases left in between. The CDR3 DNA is TGTGCCAGCATCACAAGGATGGGCTACACCTTC. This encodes CASITRMGYTF.

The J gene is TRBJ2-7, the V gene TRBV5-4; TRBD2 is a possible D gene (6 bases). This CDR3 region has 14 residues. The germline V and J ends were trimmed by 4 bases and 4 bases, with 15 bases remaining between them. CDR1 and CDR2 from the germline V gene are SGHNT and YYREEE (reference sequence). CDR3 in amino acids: CASSLGGSAYEQYF. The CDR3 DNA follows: TGTGCCAGCAGCCTCGGAGGGTCCGCGTACGAGCAGTACTTC. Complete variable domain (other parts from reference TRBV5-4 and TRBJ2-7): ETGVTQSPTHLIKTRGQQVTLRCSSQSGHNTVSWYQQALGQGPQFIFQYYREEENGRGNFPPRFSGLQFPNYSSELNVNALELDDSALYLCASSLGGSAYEQYFGPGTRLTVT.

The CDR3: CSVDGGTGELFF. CDR3 coding DNA: TGCAGCGTTGATGGGGGCACCGGGGAGCTGTTTTTT. This chain joins TRBV29-1 and TRBJ2-2, with D possibly called TRBD1 or TRBD2 (5 bases each). The CDR3 contains 12 residues. Germline CDR1 and CDR2: SQVTM and ANQGSEA. Trimming removed 3 bases at V and 4 bases at J, with 6 bases between.

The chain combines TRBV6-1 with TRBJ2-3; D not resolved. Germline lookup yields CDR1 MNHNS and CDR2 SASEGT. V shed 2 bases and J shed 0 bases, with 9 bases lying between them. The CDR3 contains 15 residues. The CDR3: CASSEFIRSTDTQYF. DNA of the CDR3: TGTGCCAGCAGTGAATTCATCAGAAGCACAGATACGCAGTATTTT.

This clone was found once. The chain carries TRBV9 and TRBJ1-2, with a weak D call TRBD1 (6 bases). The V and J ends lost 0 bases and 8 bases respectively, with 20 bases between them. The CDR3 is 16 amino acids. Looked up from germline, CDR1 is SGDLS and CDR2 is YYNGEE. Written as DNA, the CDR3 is TGTGCCAGCAGCGTAGAGGGGGAGATGGAGAGGGAAGGCTACACCTTC. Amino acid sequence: CASSVEGEMEREGYTF.

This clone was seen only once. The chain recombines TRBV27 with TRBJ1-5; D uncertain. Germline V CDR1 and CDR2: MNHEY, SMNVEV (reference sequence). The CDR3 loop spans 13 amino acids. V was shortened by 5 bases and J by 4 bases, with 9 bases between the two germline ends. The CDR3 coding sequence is TGTGCCAGCAGTACTGGGCTGAATCAGCCCCAGCATTTT. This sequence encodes CASSTGLNQPQHF.

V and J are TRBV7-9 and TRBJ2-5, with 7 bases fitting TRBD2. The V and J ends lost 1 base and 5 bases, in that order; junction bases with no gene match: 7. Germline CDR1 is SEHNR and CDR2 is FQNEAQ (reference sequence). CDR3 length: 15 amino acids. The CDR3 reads CASSLVAGDAETQYF. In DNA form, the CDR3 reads TGTGCCAGCAGCTTAGTTGCGGGAGACGCGGAGACCCAGTACTTC.

CDR3 sequence: CASSIGMNTEAFF. In nucleotides, the CDR3 is TGTGCCAGTAGTATAGGTATGAACACTGAAGCTTTCTTT. The chain uses TRBV19 and TRBJ1-1; D remains unclear. Between the trimmed V and J ends, which lost 1 base and 0 bases, there was a span of 3 bases. The CDR3 spans 13 residues. CDR1 LNHDA and CDR2 SQIVND come from the germline V gene (reference sequence).

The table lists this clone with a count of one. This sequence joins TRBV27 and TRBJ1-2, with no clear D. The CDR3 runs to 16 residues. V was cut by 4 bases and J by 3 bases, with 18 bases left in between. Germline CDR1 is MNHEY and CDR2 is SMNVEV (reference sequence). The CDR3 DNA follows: TGTGCCAGCAGTTCAGTAAAGGACCTTCATCACTATGGCTACACCTTC. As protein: CASSSVKDLHHYGYTF.

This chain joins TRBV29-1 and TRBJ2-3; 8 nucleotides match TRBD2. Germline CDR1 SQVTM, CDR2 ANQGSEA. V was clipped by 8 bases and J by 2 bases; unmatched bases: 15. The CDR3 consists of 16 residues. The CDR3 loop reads CSTSGGLDGDTDTQYF. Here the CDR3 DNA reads TGCAGCACAAGCGGGGGACTAGACGGGGACACAGATACGCAGTATTTT.

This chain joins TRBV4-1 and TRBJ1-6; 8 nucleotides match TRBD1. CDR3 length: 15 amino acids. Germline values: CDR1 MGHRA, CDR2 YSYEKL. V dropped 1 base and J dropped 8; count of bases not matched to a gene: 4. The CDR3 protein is CASSQVVDRDSPLHF. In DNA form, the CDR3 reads TGCGCCAGCAGCCAAGTGGTGGACAGGGATTCACCCCTCCACTTT.

Here the CDR3 DNA reads TGTGCCAGCAGTTTATACTCGGGAGGGCCAGATACGCAGTATTTT. It codes for CASSLYSGGPDTQYF. The chain recombines TRBV28 with TRBJ2-3; 8 bases align to TRBD2. With V trimmed by 1 base and J by 4 bases, 4 bases remained unmatched. The CDR3 loop spans 15 amino acids. Germline V gene lookup returns CDR1 MDHEN and CDR2 SYDVKM.

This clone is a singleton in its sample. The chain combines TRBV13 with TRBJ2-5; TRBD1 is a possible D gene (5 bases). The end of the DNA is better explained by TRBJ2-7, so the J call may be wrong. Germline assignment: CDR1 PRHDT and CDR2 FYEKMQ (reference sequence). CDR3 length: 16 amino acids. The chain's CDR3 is CASSLVGAWGTNEQYF. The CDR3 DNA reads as TGTGCCAGCAGCTTAGTAGGGGCCTGGGGAACTAACGAGCAGTACTTC.

This chain's CDR3 is CASSLVAQGRDTGETQYF. Written as DNA, the CDR3 is TGCGCCAGCAGCTTGGTGGCACAGGGGAGAGACACGGGAGAGACCCAGTACTTC. The rearrangement links TRBV5-1 to TRBJ2-5, with TRBD1 identical over 7 bases. This CDR3 comprises 18 residues. V trimming: 0 bases; J trimming: 4 bases; junction bases outside the gene matches: 15. CDR1 is SGHRS and CDR2 is YFSETQ in the germline V gene.